Each of the 32 T cell receptor beta chains below was sequenced from the same sample in a study of shared clonotypes between healthy human individuals. Clones were sequenced by immunoSEQ multiplex PCR, and TCRdb holds only the in-frame ones, with some missing. The sample consists of some 1,100,000 clones, 78% of them appearing once. Material for sequencing was memory CD4+ T cells from PBMCs. Subset meaning: CD45RA-negative fraction. These receptors were collected from a man younger than 35 in good health. Some clones in this sample may be carry-over from other donors' samples.

This chain uses TRBV28 with TRBJ1-1, with no clear D. V shed 2 bases and J shed 3 bases, with 13 bases lying between them. CDR1 and CDR2 from the germline V gene are MDHEN and SYDVKM. This CDR3 is built from 15 residues. This CDR3 reads CASSLSSWYYTEAFF. In DNA, the CDR3 is TGTGCCAGCAGTTTAAGTTCCTGGTACTACACTGAAGCTTTCTTT.

V and J are TRBV5-1 and TRBJ2-2, with D possibly being TRBD1 or TRBD2 (5 bases each). The germline CDR1 and CDR2 sequences are SGHRS and YFSETQ. Deletions cut 0 bases from V and 5 bases from J, with 17 bases between. The CDR3 runs to 17 residues. CDR3 sequence (DNA): TGCGCCAGCAGCTTGGAAGGGGACCGCGTGGGGACCGGGGAGCTGTTTTTT. This sequence encodes CASSLEGDRVGTGELFF.

J is TRBJ2-2 and V is TRBV2; D call uncertain. CDR1 and CDR2 from the germline V gene are SNHLY and FYNNEI. CDR3 size: 13 residues. Deletions cut 6 bases from V and 6 bases from J, with 11 bases between. CDR3 region: CASSPFLAGELFF. In nucleotides, the CDR3 is TGTGCCAGCAGCCCCTTCCTCGCCGGGGAGCTGTTTTTT.

This chain connects TRBV28 to TRBJ2-1, with 7 bases identical to TRBD2. Germline loops: CDR1 MDHEN, CDR2 SYDVKM. The CDR3 loop spans 14 amino acids. V lost 4 bases and J lost 5; bases outside the gene matches: 5. CDR3 nucleotides: TGTGCCAGCAGTTCCAGCGGGATCCACAATGAGCAGTTCTTC. Translated, it gives CASSSSGIHNEQFF.

The chain carries TRBV11-2 and TRBJ2-1; possibly TRBD1 or TRBD2 for D (6 bases each). The V gene's germline CDR1 is SGHAT and CDR2 FQNNGV. V lost 4 bases to trimming and J lost 9 bases, with 10 bases between them. This CDR3 comprises 12 residues. CDR3 coding DNA: TGTGCCAGCAGCTCACAGGGAGGTGAGCAGTTCTTC. Amino acid sequence: CASSSQGGEQFF.

There are a few counts of this clone. This rearrangement joins TRBV28 to TRBJ1-5; D is unclear. CDR1 MDHEN and CDR2 SYDVKM come from the germline V gene. Trimming cost V 10 bases and J 0 bases, with 16 bases left between them. The CDR3 has 15 residues. The DNA of the CDR3 is TGTGCCATCACCAACGGGGTTAATAGCAATCAGCCCCAGCATTTT. This translates into CAITNGVNSNQPQHF.

The rearrangement uses TRBV28 and TRBJ2-2; D gene unclear. Germline CDR1 MDHEN, CDR2 SYDVKM. V was cut by 6 bases and J by 3 bases, with 14 bases left in between. The CDR3 is made up of 15 amino acids. CDR3 protein: CASSPPRPYTGELFF. As DNA, the CDR3 is TGTGCCAGCAGCCCCCCAAGACCGTACACCGGGGAGCTGTTTTTT.

This clone has just one count. V usage is TRBV28 and J usage is TRBJ1-4, with TRBD1 matching 10 bases. CDR3 length: 15 amino acids. J gave up 4 bases and V 6 bases, and 5 bases lay outside the gene matches. The germline gives CDR1 MDHEN, CDR2 SYDVKM. CDR3 region: CASSMWTGGNEKLFF. The CDR3, as DNA: TGTGCCAGCAGCATGTGGACAGGGGGTAATGAAAAACTGTTTTTT. The complete variable domain, with remaining parts taken from reference TRBV28 and TRBJ1-4, reads DVKVTQSSRYLVKRTGEKVFLECVQDMDHENMFWYRQDPGLGLRLIYFSYDVKMKEKGDIPEGYSVSREKKERFSLILESASTNQTSMYLCASSMWTGGNEKLFFGSGTQLSVL.

The V gene is TRBV5-6, the J gene TRBJ2-2; weak D call: TRBD1 (6 bases). This CDR3 is 16 amino acids long. Germline V gene lookup returns CDR1 SGHDT and CDR2 YYEEEE. The germline V and J ends were trimmed by 0 bases and 5 bases, with 14 bases remaining between them. CDR3 nucleotide sequence: TGTGCCAGCAGCTTGGCGGGTACAGGGATTACCGGGGAGCTGTTTTTT. This sequence encodes CASSLAGTGITGELFF.

The rearrangement joins TRBV6-5 to TRBJ2-3, with 9 bases matching TRBD2. This CDR3 comprises 15 residues. CDR1 MNHEY and CDR2 SVGAGI come from the germline V gene. Trimming cost V 6 bases and J 4 bases; bases outside gene matches: 8. CDR3 region: CASSRSSGNPDTQYF. The CDR3, as DNA: TGTGCCAGCAGCCGCTCTAGCGGGAACCCAGATACGCAGTATTTT.

The genes are TRBV7-3 and TRBJ2-5, with 10 nucleotides matching TRBD1. V lost 5 bases to trimming and J lost 4 bases; unmatched junction nucleotides: 13. CDR1 is SGHTA, CDR2 FQGTGA, per germline. The CDR3 is made up of 17 amino acids. The CDR3 DNA reads TGTGCCAGCAGCGCCTTACCGGGACAGGGGCGCGGAGAGACCCAGTACTTC. Translated, it gives CASSALPGQGRGETQYF.

The table lists this clone with many counts. V is TRBV14 and J is TRBJ1-3; 7 bases are shared with TRBD1. The CDR3 is 16 amino acids. Germline lookup yields CDR1 SGHDN and CDR2 FVKESK. V lost 4 bases, J lost 3 bases, and 9 bases stayed unmatched. Here the CDR3 DNA reads TGTGCCAGCAGCCCCCTTGGCAGGGGGTATGGAAACACCATATATTTT. Translating it yields CASSPLGRGYGNTIYF.

V gene TRBV7-2 combines with J gene TRBJ2-7; TRBD1 aligns across 10 bases. The CDR3 contains 14 residues. Germline CDR1 is SGHTA and CDR2 is FQGNSA. The V segment lost 5 bases and the J segment 5 bases; nucleotides outside the gene matches: 6. CDR3 sequence (DNA): TGTGCCAGCAGCCCGGACAGGGGGAGGAACGAGCAGTACTTC. It codes for CASSPDRGRNEQYF. Supplemented by reference TRBV7-2 and TRBJ2-7, the full variable domain reads GAGVSQSPSNKVTEKGKDVELRCDPISGHTALYWYRQSLGQGLEFLIYFQGNSAPDKSGLPSDRFSAERTGGSVSTLTIQRTQQEDSAVYLCASSPDRGRNEQYFGPGTRLTVT.

The chain couples TRBV28 to TRBJ1-1; 7 nucleotides align to TRBD1. Germline loops: CDR1 MDHEN, CDR2 SYDVKM. There are 14 residues in the CDR3. V lost 6 bases to trimming and J lost 7 bases; unmatched junction nucleotides: 11. DNA of the CDR3: TGTGCCAGCAGGGCATCCCAGGGGGAAGGTGAAGCTTTCTTT. This codes for CASRASQGEGEAFF.

This clone was detected only once. The same CDR3 can be traced to other DNA sequences in this sample. The V call is TRBV6-5, the J call TRBJ1-2; the D is unclear. This CDR3 region has 13 residues. Deletions cut 2 bases from V and 2 bases from J, with 6 bases between. Per germline, CDR1 MNHEY and CDR2 SVGAGI. Here the CDR3 DNA reads TGTGCCAGCAGTTACGGCCGGAACTATGGCTACACCTTC. Translated, it gives CASSYGRNYGYTF.

This clone turned up a few times. The V call is TRBV4-2, the J call TRBJ1-2, with a weak D call TRBD1 (5 bases). Looked up from germline, CDR1 is LGHNA and CDR2 is YNFKEQ. The V end lost 0 bases, the J end lost 0 bases, and 8 bases lay between the germline ends. The CDR3 length is 15 residues. The CDR3 protein is CASSQEEGSNYGYTF. For the CDR3, the DNA is TGTGCCAGCAGCCAAGAAGAGGGGTCTAACTATGGCTACACCTTC.

This clone was seen a handful of times. The J gene is TRBJ2-3, the V gene TRBV11-2, with a weak D call TRBD2 (6 bases). This CDR3 has 16 amino acids. V lost 6 bases to trimming and J lost 0 bases, with 16 bases between them. Looked up from germline, CDR1 is SGHAT and CDR2 is FQNNGV. The CDR3 DNA is TGTGCCAGCAGGATTAGTAGCGGAGCTAGCACAGATACGCAGTATTTT. This translates into CASRISSGASTDTQYF.

This clone was picked up one time. The CDR3, as DNA: TGCAGCGTTGGCCGGGAGGGAGGCTACACCTTC. This translates into CSVGREGGYTF. This sequence joins TRBV29-1 and TRBJ1-2; no definite D call. The CDR3 is made up of 11 amino acids. Germline V gene data show CDR1 as SQVTM and CDR2 as ANQGSEA. V was pared by 4 bases and J by 8 bases, with 11 bases between.

V gene TRBV9 combines with J gene TRBJ2-7; no clear D. This CDR3 has 15 amino acids. The V gene's germline CDR1 is SGDLS and CDR2 YYNGEE. V gave up 0 bases and J gave up 2 bases, with 12 bases separating them. This CDR3 reads CASSVGDRSAYEQYF. CDR3 DNA sequence: TGTGCCAGCAGCGTAGGGGATAGGTCGGCCTACGAGCAGTACTTC.

This sequence joins TRBV7-8 and TRBJ2-5; possibly TRBD1 or TRBD2 for D (5 bases each). Germline CDR1 SGHVS, CDR2 FQNEAQ. The germline V and J ends were trimmed by 5 bases and 3 bases, with 10 bases remaining between them. The CDR3 spans 13 residues. In DNA form, the CDR3 reads TGTGCCAGCAGCCCGGGACCAGAAGAGACCCAGTACTTC. Translated, it gives CASSPGPEETQYF.

This clone was seen a handful of times. The chain uses TRBV30 and TRBJ1-6; TRBD1 aligns across 7 bases. The CDR3 loop spans 12 amino acids. Trimming cost V 6 bases and J 12 bases; bases outside gene matches: 8. In germline, CDR1 is GTSNPN, CDR2 SVGIG (reference sequence). The CDR3 DNA sequence: TGTGCCTGCGGGCCTTCAGGGGGACCCCTCCACTTT. Translating it yields CACGPSGGPLHF.

Remarks on this clone: The CDR3 ends on some other residue instead of the conserved phenylalanine or tryptophan, so this is likely a read error. Because the CDR3's place on the DNA is in doubt, the DNA is left out and the CDR3 is given as listed by TCRdb. The chain links TRBV2 to TRBJ2-7; the table gives TRBD2 as D, unverified against the DNA. The CDR3 adds up to 12 amino acids, both ends counted. Per the germline V gene, CDR1 is SNHLY and CDR2 is FYNNEI. CDR3 amino acids: CASSSQRLGLRS.

The rearrangement links TRBV10-1 to TRBJ2-7; D is unclear. Germline CDR1 and CDR2: WNHNN and SYGVQD (reference sequence). Trimming left V 11 bases short and J 3 bases short, with 8 bases between. The CDR3 runs 10 residues. CDR3 sequence reads: CAALHYEQYF. The CDR3 region has the DNA TGCGCCGCCTTACACTACGAGCAGTACTTC.

This CDR3 reads CASGAGGFHEQYF. CDR3 in DNA: TGTGCCAGCGGGGCGGGAGGGTTCCACGAGCAGTACTTC. The chain uses TRBV28 and TRBJ2-7; TRBD2 aligns across 9 bases. The CDR3 is made up of 13 amino acids. Trimming at V came to 8 bases and at J to 5 bases, leaving 7 bases not matched to a gene. Germline CDR1 and CDR2: MDHEN and SYDVKM.

This clone showed up many times. The chain employs TRBV7-2 and TRBJ2-2; D uncertain. V gave up 2 bases and J gave up 6 bases, with 16 bases separating them. CDR3 length: 16 amino acids. Germline CDR1 is SGHTA and CDR2 is FQGNSA. In DNA, the CDR3 is TGTGCCAGCAGCTTATTGACTCCCCTGGTTTCCGGGGAGCTGTTTTTT. Translating it yields CASSLLTPLVSGELFF.

CDR3 in amino acids: CASSPHANTEAFF. CDR3 nucleotides: TGTGCCAGCTCACCACACGCGAACACTGAAGCTTTCTTT. The chain is built from TRBV18 and TRBJ1-1; D is undetermined. The CDR3 is made up of 13 amino acids. Germline V gene lookup returns CDR1 KGHSH and CDR2 LQKENI. The V end was cut by 1 base, the J end by 1 base, with 4 bases between.

This sequence joins TRBV28 and TRBJ1-4; no firm D call. Per germline, CDR1 MDHEN and CDR2 SYDVKM. V was shortened by 5 bases and J by 8 bases, with 15 bases between the two germline ends. CDR3 size: 14 residues. CDR3 bases: TGTGCCAGCAGTCTGGGCGGCACAAGGGAAAAACTGTTTTTT. Encoded protein: CASSLGGTREKLFF.

Details on this clone: Other DNA sequences in this specimen translate into the identical CDR3. The rearrangement uses TRBV7-9 and TRBJ2-2; TRBD1 matches at 7 bases. From germline, CDR1 is SEHNR and CDR2 FQNEAQ (reference sequence). This CDR3 has 14 residues. The junction had 4 bases not matched to a gene; V was cut back by 5 bases and J by 4 bases. The CDR3 DNA sequence: TGTGCCAGCAGCCCACGACAGGGCACCGGGGAGCTGTTTTTT. It specifies CASSPRQGTGELFF.

The chain joins TRBV7-6 to TRBJ2-1; no definite D call. Trimming took off 2 bases at V and 12 bases at J, with 11 bases between the two ends. Germline V CDR1 and CDR2: SGHVS, FNYEAQ. The CDR3 spans 12 residues. The CDR3 region has the DNA TGTGCCAGCAGCTTATTTGCTACCGGGCAGTTCTTC. It yields the protein CASSLFATGQFF.

V and J are TRBV18 and TRBJ2-3, with 8 bases fitting TRBD1. The CDR3 sequence is 15 residues long. V gave up 0 bases and J gave up 5 bases; unmatched junction bases: 4. The germline V gene encodes CDR1 KGHSH and CDR2 LQKENI. The chain's CDR3 is CASSPPDRALDTQYF. CDR3 coding DNA: TGTGCCAGCTCACCACCGGACAGGGCATTAGATACGCAGTATTTT.

Comment on this clone: The identical CDR3 is also encoded by other nucleotide sequences in the sample. The rearrangement links TRBV7-9 to TRBJ2-1; D uncertain. This CDR3 is 14 amino acids long. V lost 3 bases and J 0 bases, leaving 6 bases between the germline ends. The germline gives CDR1 SEHNR, CDR2 FQNEAQ (reference sequence). The CDR3 DNA follows: TGTGCCAGCAGCTTGGAGAGCTCCTACAATGAGCAGTTCTTC. Translation: CASSLESSYNEQFF.

The J gene is TRBJ1-2, the V gene TRBV28, with TRBD1 as a possible D gene (5 bases). Germline V gives CDR1 MDHEN, CDR2 SYDVKM. The CDR3 loop spans 13 amino acids. Trimming shortened V by 10 bases and J by 6 bases, and 18 bases separated the two germline ends. The CDR3 loop reads CANQGGDLNGYTF. Here the CDR3 DNA reads TGTGCCAACCAGGGCGGAGACCTGAATGGCTACACCTTC.